This TCR beta chain comes out of a study of Graves' ophthalmopathy and Graves' hyperthyroidism. Germline values: CDR1 DFQATT, CDR2 SNEGSKA (reference sequence). V lost 6 bases to trimming and J lost 0 bases, with 21 bases between them. This CDR3 is built from 17 residues. This clonotype was detected ten times or more. The TCR beta CDR3 regions underwent amplification from RNA transcripts. The authors performed first-round RT-PCR with HTBI primers and then a second-round multiplex PCR. TCRdb independently ran MiXCR on the multiplex PCR reads; one entry per CDR3 protein. The sample contains 340,000 or so distinct CDR3 sequences, roughly 17% of which appear only once.

This sequence was found in an adult man with Graves' ophthalmopathy. This chain links TRBV20-1 with TRBJ1-5; no clear D. The sequenced material came from peripheral blood. CDR3 sequence reads: CSAGTSLGTLSNQPQHF. CDR3 bases: TGCAGTGCCGGAACGTCCCTGGGCACCCTTAGCAATCAGCCCCAGCATTTT.